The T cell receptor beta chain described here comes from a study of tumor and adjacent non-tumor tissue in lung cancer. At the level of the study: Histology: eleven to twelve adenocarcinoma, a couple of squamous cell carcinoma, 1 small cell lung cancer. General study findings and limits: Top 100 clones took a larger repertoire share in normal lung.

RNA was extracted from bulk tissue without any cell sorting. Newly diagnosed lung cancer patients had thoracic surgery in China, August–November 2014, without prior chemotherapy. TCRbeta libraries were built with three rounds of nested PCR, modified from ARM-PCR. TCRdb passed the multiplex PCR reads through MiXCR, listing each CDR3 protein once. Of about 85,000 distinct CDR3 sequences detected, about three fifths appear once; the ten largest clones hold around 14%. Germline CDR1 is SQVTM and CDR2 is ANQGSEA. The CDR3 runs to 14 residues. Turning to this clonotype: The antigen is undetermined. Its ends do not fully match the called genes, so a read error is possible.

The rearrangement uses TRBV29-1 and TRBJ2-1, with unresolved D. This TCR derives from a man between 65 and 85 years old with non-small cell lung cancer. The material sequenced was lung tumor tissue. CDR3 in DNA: TGCTGCGCTGACGACCAGAGCTCCTGCAATGAGCAGTTCTTC. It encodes CCADDQSSCNEQFF.